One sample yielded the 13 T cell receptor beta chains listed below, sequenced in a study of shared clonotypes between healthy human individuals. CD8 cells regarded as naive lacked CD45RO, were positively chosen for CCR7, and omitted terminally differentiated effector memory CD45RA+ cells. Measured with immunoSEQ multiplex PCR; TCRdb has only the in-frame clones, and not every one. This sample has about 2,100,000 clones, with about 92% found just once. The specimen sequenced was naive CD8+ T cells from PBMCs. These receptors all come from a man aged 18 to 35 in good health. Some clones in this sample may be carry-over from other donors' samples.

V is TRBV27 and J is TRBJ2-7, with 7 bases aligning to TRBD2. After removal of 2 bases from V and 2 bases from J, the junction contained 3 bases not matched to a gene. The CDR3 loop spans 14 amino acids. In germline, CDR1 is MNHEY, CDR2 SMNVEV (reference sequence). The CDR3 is CASSLVREPYEQYF. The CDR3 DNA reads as TGTGCCAGCAGTTTAGTGCGGGAGCCCTACGAGCAGTACTTC.

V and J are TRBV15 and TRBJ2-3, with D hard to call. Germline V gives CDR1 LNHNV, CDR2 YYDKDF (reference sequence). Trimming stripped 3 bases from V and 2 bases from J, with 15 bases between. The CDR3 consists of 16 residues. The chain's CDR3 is CATSSEHRIITDTQYF. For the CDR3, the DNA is TGTGCCACCAGCAGTGAACACCGTATTATCACAGATACGCAGTATTTT.

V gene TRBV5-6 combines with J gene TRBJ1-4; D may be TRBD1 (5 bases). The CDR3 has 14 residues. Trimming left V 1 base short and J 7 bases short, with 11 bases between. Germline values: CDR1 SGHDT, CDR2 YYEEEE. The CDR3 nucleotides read TGTGCCAGCAGCTTGAAACAGGCGGTTGAAAAACTGTTTTTT. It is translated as CASSLKQAVEKLFF.

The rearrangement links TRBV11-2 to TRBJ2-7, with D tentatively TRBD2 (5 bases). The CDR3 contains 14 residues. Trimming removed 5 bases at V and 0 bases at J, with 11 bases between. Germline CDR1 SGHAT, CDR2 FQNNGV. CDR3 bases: TGTGCCAGCAGCCCCGGAGGAAGCTCCTACGAGCAGTACTTC. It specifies CASSPGGSSYEQYF.

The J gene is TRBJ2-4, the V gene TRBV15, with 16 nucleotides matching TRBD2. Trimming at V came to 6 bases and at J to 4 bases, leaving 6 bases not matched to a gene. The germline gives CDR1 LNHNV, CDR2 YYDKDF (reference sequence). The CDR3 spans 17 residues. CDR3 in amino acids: CATSPGLAGGIKNIQYF. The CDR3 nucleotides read TGTGCCACCAGTCCGGGACTAGCGGGAGGGATAAAAAACATTCAGTACTTC.

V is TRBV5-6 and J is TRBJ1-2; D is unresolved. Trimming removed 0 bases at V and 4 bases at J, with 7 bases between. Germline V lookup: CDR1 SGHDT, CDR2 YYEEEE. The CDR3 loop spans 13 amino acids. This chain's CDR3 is CASSLGNLYGYTF. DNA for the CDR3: TGTGCCAGCAGCTTGGGAAACCTCTATGGCTACACCTTC.

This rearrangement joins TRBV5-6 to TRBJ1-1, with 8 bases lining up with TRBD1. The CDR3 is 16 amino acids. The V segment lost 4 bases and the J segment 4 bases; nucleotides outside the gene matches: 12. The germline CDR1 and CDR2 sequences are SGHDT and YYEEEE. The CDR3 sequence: CASSPITDRGTTEAFF. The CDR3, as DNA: TGTGCCAGCAGCCCTATAACTGACAGGGGCACCACTGAAGCTTTCTTT.

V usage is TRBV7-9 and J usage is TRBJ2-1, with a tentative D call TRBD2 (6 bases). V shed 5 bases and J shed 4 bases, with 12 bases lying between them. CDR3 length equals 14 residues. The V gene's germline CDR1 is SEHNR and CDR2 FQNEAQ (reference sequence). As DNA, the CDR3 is TGTGCCAGCAGCGGGGGGACTGTTTACAATGAGCAGTTCTTC. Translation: CASSGGTVYNEQFF.

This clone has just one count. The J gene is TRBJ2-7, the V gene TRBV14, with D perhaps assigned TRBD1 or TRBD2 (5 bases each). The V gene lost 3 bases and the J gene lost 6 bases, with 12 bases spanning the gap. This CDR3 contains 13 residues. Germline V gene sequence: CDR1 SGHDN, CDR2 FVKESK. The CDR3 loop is CASSQEFGAEQYF. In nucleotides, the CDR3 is TGTGCCAGCAGCCAGGAGTTCGGGGCCGAGCAGTACTTC.

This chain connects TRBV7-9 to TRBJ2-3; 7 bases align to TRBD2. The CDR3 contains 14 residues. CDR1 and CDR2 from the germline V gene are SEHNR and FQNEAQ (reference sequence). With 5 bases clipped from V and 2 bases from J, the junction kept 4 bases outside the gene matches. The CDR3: CASSDGRYTDTQYF. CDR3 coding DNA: TGTGCCAGCAGCGACGGGAGGTACACAGATACGCAGTATTTT.

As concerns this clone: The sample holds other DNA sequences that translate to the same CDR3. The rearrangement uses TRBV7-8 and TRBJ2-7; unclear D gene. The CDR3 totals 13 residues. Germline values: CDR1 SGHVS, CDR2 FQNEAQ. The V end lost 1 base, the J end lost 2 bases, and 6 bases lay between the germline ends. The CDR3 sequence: CASSLGRAYEQYF. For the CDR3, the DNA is TGTGCCAGCAGCTTAGGACGGGCCTACGAGCAGTACTTC.

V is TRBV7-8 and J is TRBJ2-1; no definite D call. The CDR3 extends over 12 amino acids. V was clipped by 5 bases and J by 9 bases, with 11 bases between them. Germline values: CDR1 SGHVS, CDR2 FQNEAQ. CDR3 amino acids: CASSPWGVEQFF. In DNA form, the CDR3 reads TGTGCCAGCAGCCCATGGGGTGTTGAGCAGTTCTTC.

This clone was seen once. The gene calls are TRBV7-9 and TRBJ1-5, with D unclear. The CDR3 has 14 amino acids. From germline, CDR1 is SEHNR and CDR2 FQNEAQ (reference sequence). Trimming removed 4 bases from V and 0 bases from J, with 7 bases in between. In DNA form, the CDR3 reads TGTGCCAGCAGCTCTATGGCTAGCAATCAGCCCCAGCATTTT. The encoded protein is CASSSMASNQPQHF.